This T cell receptor (beta chain) originates from a study of metastatic and nonmetastatic thyroid tumors. Study at large: Blood and tumor or nodule tissue repertoires from malignant and benign thyroid patients were compared. Study observations and caveats: Across blood and tumor, TCR beta diversity in malignant thyroid tumors was reportedly significantly higher than in benign nodules.

The CDR3 sequence is 15 residues long. Germline values: CDR1 DFQATT, CDR2 SNEGSKA (reference sequence). V gave up 2 bases and J gave up 3 bases; unmatched junction bases: 4. Thyroid surgery had not been preceded by any treatment in any patient. As regards this clone: Its antigen is currently unknown.

How the authors handled the data: Construction of a distant-metastasis classifier for papillary thyroid cancer relied on CDR3 differences across clinicopathological groups. TCRdb reprocessed the PCR reads using MiXCR. TCRdb, rather than the study authors, made the V and J calls. The profile shows some 16,000 clones, roughly 24% of them singletons. Sequencing was carried out using tumor tissue. This TCR was recovered from a female donor with papillary thyroid cancer or a benign thyroid nodule (not recorded which). Some clones in this sample may be carry-over from other donors' samples. The V gene is TRBV20-1, the J gene TRBJ2-1; 10 nucleotides agree with TRBD2. The CDR3 DNA follows: TGCAGTGCTAGAAAACTAGCGGGAAGCTACAATGAGCAGTTCTTC. This translates into CSARKLAGSYNEQFF.